The 17 T cell receptor beta chains given below trace back to one sample, sequenced in a study of T cells in Graves' hyperthyroidism and ophthalmopathy. RNA transcripts yielded amplified TCR beta CDR3 regions. First-round RT-PCR of the TCR CDR3 relied on the HTBI primer set. In TCRdb, the multiplex PCR reads were re-called with MiXCR into one record per CDR3 protein. Among hundreds of thousands of distinct CDR3 sequences, 14% were seen once, and the ten largest hold about 5.8%. Source material: blood. These receptors all come from a woman in her twenties or thirties with Graves' hyperthyroidism that later progressed to Graves' ophthalmopathy.

In the case of this clonotype: Because it lacks the conserved phenylalanine or tryptophan at the end, this CDR3 is likely a read error. This rearrangement joins TRBV3-1 to TRBJ1-5; no reliable D call. The V gene's germline CDR1 is LGHDT and CDR2 YNNKEL (reference sequence). There are 13 residues in the CDR3. CDR3 residues: CASGQLPDQPQHL. CDR3 sequence (DNA): TGTGCCAGCGGCCAGCTTCCAGATCAGCCCCAGCATCTT.

For this clonotype: It may be a read error: a sequence one base away is much more abundant. The chain carries TRBV28 and TRBJ2-7; 8 nucleotides align to TRBD2. The CDR3 is 15 amino acids. Germline V gene data show CDR1 as MDHEN and CDR2 as SYDVKM. J lost 0 bases, V lost 6 bases, and 7 bases had no gene match. CDR3 amino acids: CASSSSSGPSYEQYF. The CDR3, as DNA: TGTGCCAGCAGCTCCTCTAGCGGGCCCTCCTACGAGCAGTACTTC.

This clonotype was recorded a few times. The genes are TRBV27 and TRBJ2-1; 10 nucleotides match TRBD2. There are 16 residues in the CDR3. Looked up from germline, CDR1 is MNHEY and CDR2 is SMNVEV (reference sequence). Trimming cost V 2 bases and J 8 bases; bases outside gene matches: 9. The CDR3 region has the DNA TGTGCCAGCAGTTTAGGGCTAGCGGGAGCCCGAGATGAGCAGTTCTTC. Translation: CASSLGLAGARDEQFF.

The rearrangement joins TRBV6-1 to TRBJ1-5, with no clear D. The germline gives CDR1 MNHNS, CDR2 SASEGT. The V end lost 5 bases, the J end lost 9 bases, and 14 bases lay between the germline ends. The CDR3 sequence is 13 residues long. The DNA of the CDR3 is TGTGCCAGCAGTCGGGCCGTCGGAGGGCCCCAGCATTTT. It encodes CASSRAVGGPQHF.

There are many counts of this clonotype. This rearrangement joins TRBV30 to TRBJ1-1; maybe TRBD1 (6 bases). The CDR3 is 13 residues long. In germline, CDR1 is GTSNPN, CDR2 SVGIG (reference sequence). The V and J ends lost 4 bases and 10 bases respectively, with 19 bases between them. This chain's CDR3 is CAWNSGTPAAAFF. For the CDR3, the DNA is TGTGCCTGGAACTCCGGGACACCCGCCGCAGCTTTCTTT.

This clonotype has a count of ten or more. Here the CDR3 DNA reads TGTGCCAGCAGCCCCCAGGGGGTGGAAGGCTACACCTTC. Protein: CASSPQGVEGYTF. The chain employs TRBV6-1 and TRBJ1-2; 7 positions match TRBD1. Trimming at V came to 6 bases and at J to 8 bases, leaving 9 bases not matched to a gene. Germline loops: CDR1 MNHNS, CDR2 SASEGT. CDR3 size: 13 residues.

The chain carries TRBV10-2 and TRBJ2-1, with a tentative D call TRBD1 (5 bases). Per germline, CDR1 WSHSY and CDR2 SAAADI. This CDR3 is 14 amino acids long. V was trimmed by 8 bases and J by 5 bases, leaving 16 bases between them. The CDR3 region has the DNA TGCGCCAGCGAAGGGTTAAGGGGTGACAATGAGCAGTTCTTC. Translating it yields CASEGLRGDNEQFF.

The V call is TRBV4-3, the J call TRBJ1-6; 7 positions agree with TRBD1. The CDR3 is 14 amino acids. Looked up from germline, CDR1 is LGHNA and CDR2 is YSLEER. V lost 0 bases and J lost 11; bases outside the gene matches: 4. The CDR3 sequence is CASSQDRGGTPLHF. CDR3 nucleotide sequence: TGCGCCAGCAGCCAAGACAGGGGGGGGACACCCCTCCACTTT.

V gene TRBV5-1 combines with J gene TRBJ2-5; no clear D. The V end was cut by 2 bases, the J end by 9 bases, with 11 bases between. From germline, CDR1 is SGHRS and CDR2 YFSETQ. The CDR3 is 12 residues long. The CDR3 DNA follows: TGCGCCAGCAGCTTTCCATCCGGTCCCCAGTACTTC. It is translated as CASSFPSGPQYF. Variable domain in full (rest from reference TRBV5-1 and TRBJ2-5): KAGVTQTPRYLIKTRGQQVTLSCSPISGHRSVSWYQQTPGQGLQFLFEYFSETQRNKGNFPGRFSGRQFSNSRSEMNVSTLELGDSALYLCASSFPSGPQYFGPGTRLLVL.

This clonotype was detected ten times or more. The V call is TRBV2, the J call TRBJ2-2, with 10 positions matching TRBD2. CDR3 length: 14 residues. V lost 7 bases to trimming and J lost 6 bases; unmatched junction nucleotides: 5. Germline V gene data show CDR1 as SNHLY and CDR2 as FYNNEI. The CDR3 coding sequence is TGTGCCAGCATTGAGCGGGAGGGGTCCGGGGAGCTGTTTTTT. It codes for CASIEREGSGELFF. Supplemented by reference TRBV2 and TRBJ2-2, the full variable domain reads EPEVTQTPSHQVTQMGQEVILRCVPISNHLYFYWYRQILGQKVEFLVSFYNNEISEKSEIFDDQFSVERPDGSNFTLKIRSTKLEDSAMYFCASIEREGSGELFFGEGSRLTVL.

This clonotype was found many times. This chain joins TRBV25-1 and TRBJ2-7; D is ambiguous. Between the trimmed V and J ends, which lost 4 bases and 1 base, there was a span of 20 bases. The CDR3 has 17 residues. Germline lookup yields CDR1 MGHDK and CDR2 SYGVNS. CDR3 sequence (DNA): TGTGCCAGCAGTGGTGGCAGGTTAAAGCGCTCGTCCTACGAGCAGTACTTC. Translated, it gives CASSGGRLKRSSYEQYF.

In this sample, this clonotype turned up many times. V is TRBV27 and J is TRBJ1-1; D is undetermined. Trimming took off 5 bases at V and 8 bases at J, with 15 bases between the two ends. CDR3 length: 13 residues. The germline gives CDR1 MNHEY, CDR2 SMNVEV (reference sequence). The CDR3 region is CASSADWPVEAFF. CDR3 DNA: TGTGCCAGCAGTGCAGACTGGCCAGTAGAAGCTTTCTTT.

Many counts were recorded for this clonotype. The V gene is TRBV5-1, the J gene TRBJ1-1; D call uncertain. The CDR3 is made up of 11 amino acids. With 4 bases removed from V and 7 bases from J, the gap between germline ends came to 8 bases. Germline values: CDR1 SGHRS, CDR2 YFSETQ. The CDR3 DNA sequence: TGCGCCAGCAGCGGGCTCTTTGAAGCTTTCTTT. This gives the protein CASSGLFEAFF.

V is TRBV19 and J is TRBJ2-7, with 10 bases identical to TRBD2. This CDR3 has 16 amino acids. Germline loops: CDR1 LNHDA, CDR2 SQIVND (reference sequence). With 6 bases clipped from V and 2 bases from J, the junction kept 10 bases outside the gene matches. The CDR3 loop reads CASSLLAGALTYEQYF. The CDR3 nucleotides are TGTGCCAGTAGCCTTCTAGCGGGAGCCCTTACCTACGAGCAGTACTTC.

This clonotype was found many times. The chain carries TRBV12-3 or TRBV12-4 and TRBJ1-5; TRBD1 agrees at 8 bases. J was trimmed by 2 bases and V by 0 bases; bases with no gene match: 3. The CDR3 is 16 amino acids. The CDR3 reads CASSLATGVGNQPQHF. The CDR3 bases are TGTGCCAGCAGTTTAGCGACAGGGGTGGGCAATCAGCCCCAGCATTTT.

The sample holds many counts of this clonotype. The gene calls are TRBV11-3 and TRBJ2-4; tentatively, D is TRBD1 (5 bases). The CDR3 extends over 12 amino acids. V lost 5 bases, J lost 9 bases, and 11 bases lay in between. From germline, CDR1 is SGHNT and CDR2 YENEEA. The CDR3 region is CASSQSGFIQYF. The CDR3 coding sequence is TGTGCCAGCAGCCAATCAGGGTTCATTCAGTACTTC.

The genes are TRBV7-9 and TRBJ2-3; 7 bases match TRBD2. CDR3 length: 16 residues. V shed 5 bases and J 0 bases; nucleotides not matched to a gene: 8. Germline CDR1 and CDR2: SEHNR and FQNEAQ (reference sequence). The CDR3 region is CASSPGDYRSTDTQYF. CDR3 bases: TGTGCCAGCAGCCCTGGGGACTACCGGAGCACAGATACGCAGTATTTT.